The source of this TCR beta chain is a study of response to subunit inactivated influenza vaccine. A single record per CDR3 protein comes from TCRdb applying MiXCR to the RT-PCR reads. The table lists around 320,000 distinct CDR3 sequences, approximately 21% of them singletons. CDR3 length: 15 residues. Germline V lookup: CDR1 LNHDA, CDR2 SQIVND (reference sequence). Comments on this clonotype: At one end, the junction sequence differs from germline, possibly due to a read error.

The gene calls are TRBV19 and TRBJ1-1; 7 nucleotides align to TRBD1. The receptor comes from a man aged 45 to 75 who received an inactivated influenza vaccine. The sample consisted of PBMCs from blood, taken less than 22 months after vaccination. The DNA of the CDR3 is TGTGCCAGTAGGACGGTTCATCAGGGGGGCACTGAAGCTTTATTT. Translated, it gives CASRTVHQGGTEALF.